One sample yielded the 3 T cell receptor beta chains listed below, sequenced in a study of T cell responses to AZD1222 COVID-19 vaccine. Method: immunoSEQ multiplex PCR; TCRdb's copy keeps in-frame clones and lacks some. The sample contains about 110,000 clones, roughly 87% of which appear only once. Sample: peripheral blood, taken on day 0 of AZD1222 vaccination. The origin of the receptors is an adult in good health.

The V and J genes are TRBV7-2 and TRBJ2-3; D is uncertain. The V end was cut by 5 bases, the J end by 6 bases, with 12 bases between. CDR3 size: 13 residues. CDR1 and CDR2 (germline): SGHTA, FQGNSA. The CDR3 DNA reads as TGTGCCAGCAGCGATGACTGGAAGGATACGCAGTATTTT. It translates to CASSDDWKDTQYF.

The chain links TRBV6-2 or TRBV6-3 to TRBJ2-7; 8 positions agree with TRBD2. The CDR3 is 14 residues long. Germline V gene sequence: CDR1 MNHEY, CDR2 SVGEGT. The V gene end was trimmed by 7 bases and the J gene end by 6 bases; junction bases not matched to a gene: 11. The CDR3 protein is CASNPGLGILEQYF. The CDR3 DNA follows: TGTGCCAGCAACCCGGGACTAGGCATCCTCGAGCAGTACTTC.

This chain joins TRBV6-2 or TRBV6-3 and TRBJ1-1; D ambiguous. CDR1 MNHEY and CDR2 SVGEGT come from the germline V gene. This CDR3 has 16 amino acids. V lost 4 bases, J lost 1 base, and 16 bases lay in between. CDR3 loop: CASSSIRTHRNTEAFF. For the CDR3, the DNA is TGTGCCAGCAGTTCCATACGAACCCACCGGAACACTGAAGCTTTCTTT.